The clone carrying this TCR beta chain showed up many times. Its antigen is unknown. The sample belongs to a study of T-cell reconstitution after alpha-beta-depleted transplantation in children. The TCRbeta library was prepared with unique molecular identifiers. TCRdb processed the PCR reads anew with MiXCR; each CDR3 protein has one entry. The table records some 300,000 distinct CDR3 sequences, roughly a tenth of them present only once. Notes on the study in general: Most T-cell counts and diversity one year after the transplant came from T cells that were newly produced.

The sequence came from a boy under three years old with acute myeloid leukemia, due to receive a stem cell transplant. The sample here was PBMCs, taken before TCRalphabeta/CD19-depleted stem cell transplant.

The CDR3 loop is CAIQLGNQPQHF. CDR3 coding DNA: TGTGCCATCCAGCTTGGTAATCAGCCCCAGCATTTT. The chain recombines TRBV7-9 with TRBJ1-5; no firm D call. Germline assignment: CDR1 SEHNR and CDR2 FQNEAQ (reference sequence). The CDR3 spans 12 residues. Deletions cut 10 bases from V and 4 bases from J, with 11 bases between.